This T cell receptor (beta chain) originates from a study of radiotherapy plus CTLA-4 blockade in lung cancer. Study results and limitations: TCR clones originating in tumors grew in number in blood after radiotherapy plus ipilimumab.

Data came from immunoSEQ multiplex PCR; TCRdb stores just in-frame clones and leaves some out. The table lists 95,000 to 150,000 clones, just under 90% of them singletons. Details on this clone: Its specificity is not known. The junction departs from the called germline gene at one end, perhaps through a read error.

The sequence derives from a human donor with non-small cell lung cancer that progressed on radiotherapy plus ipilimumab. The sample here was peripheral blood, taken from a patient treated with radiotherapy plus ipilimumab.

CDR3 bases: TGTGCCAGCAGCCCAGACAGGCCCCAAGGGACCCAGTACTTC. It is translated as CASSPDRPQGTQYF. The chain has TRBV7-6 and TRBJ2-5; tentatively, D is TRBD1 (6 bases). CDR1 and CDR2 from the germline V gene are SGHVS and FNYEAQ. There are 14 residues in the CDR3. The whole variable domain, remainder taken from reference TRBV7-6 and TRBJ2-5, is GAGVSQSPRYKVTKRGQDVALRCDPISGHVSLYWYRQALGQGPEFLTYFNYEAQQDKSGLPNDRFSAERPEGSISTLTIQRTEQRDSAMYRCASSPDRPQGTQYFGPGTRLLVL.